These 15 T cell receptor beta chains were all obtained from the same sample, sequenced in a study of blood T cell repertoires in COVID-19. The assay was immunoSEQ multiplex PCR, and TCRdb's table has in-frame clones only and misses some. The profile shows some 350,000 clones, 85% to 90% of them singletons. The sequenced material came from PBMCs or T cells enriched from blood (not recorded which). Receptor source: a man between 18 and 29 years old who had recovered from COVID-19.

The chain employs TRBV27 and TRBJ1-2; tentative D call: TRBD1 (5 bases). This CDR3 is 15 amino acids long. V was cut by 2 bases and J by 3 bases, with 13 bases left in between. From germline, CDR1 is MNHEY and CDR2 SMNVEV (reference sequence). The CDR3 loop is CASSLAGDYYYGYTF. CDR3 bases: TGTGCCAGCAGTTTAGCGGGGGACTACTACTATGGCTACACCTTC.

The gene calls are TRBV6-5 and TRBJ1-2; 8 nucleotides align to TRBD1. CDR1 is MNHEY and CDR2 is SVGAGI in the germline V gene. This CDR3 has 14 amino acids. V shed 5 bases and J 4 bases; nucleotides not matched to a gene: 6. CDR3 sequence: CASSIGDRFYGYTF. The DNA of the CDR3 is TGTGCCAGCAGTATAGGGGACAGGTTCTATGGCTACACCTTC.

The CDR3 DNA follows: TGCGCCAGCAGCTTGGCGGGGAGGATCGGTGAAAAACTGTTTTTT. It is translated as CASSLAGRIGEKLFF. The chain links TRBV5-1 to TRBJ1-4; D is ambiguous. The V end lost 0 bases, the J end lost 7 bases, and 13 bases lay between the germline ends. The CDR3 runs to 15 residues. Per the germline V gene, CDR1 is SGHRS and CDR2 is YFSETQ.

This chain connects TRBV11-3 to TRBJ1-2; D gene unclear. Germline V gene data show CDR1 as SGHNT and CDR2 as YENEEA. The CDR3 runs 15 residues. The V gene lost 3 bases and the J gene lost 3 bases, with 14 bases spanning the gap. As DNA, the CDR3 is TGTGCCAGCAGCTTCGAAGGCCAAGCGTACTATGGCTACACCTTC. It specifies CASSFEGQAYYGYTF.

The chain uses TRBV19 and TRBJ1-3, with D perhaps matching TRBD1 (6 bases). The germline V gene encodes CDR1 LNHDA and CDR2 SQIVND (reference sequence). The germline V and J ends were trimmed by 3 bases and 0 bases, with 24 bases remaining between them. The CDR3 runs to 20 residues. The CDR3 spells CASSIPLFRGQRFSGNTIYF. The CDR3 nucleotides read TGTGCCAGTAGTATCCCATTGTTCAGAGGACAGCGTTTCTCTGGAAACACCATATATTTT. Together with reference TRBV19 and TRBJ1-3, the CDR3 gives the full variable domain: DGGITQSPKYLFRKEGQNVTLSCEQNLNHDAMYWYRQDPGQGLRLIYYSQIVNDFQKGDIAEGYSVSREKKESFPLTVTSAQKNPTAFYLCASSIPLFRGQRFSGNTIYFGEGSWLTVV.

V gene TRBV7-6 combines with J gene TRBJ1-6; TRBD1 might be the D (6 bases). Trimming removed 2 bases at V and 6 bases at J, with 8 bases between. The CDR3 extends over 14 amino acids. CDR1 and CDR2 (germline): SGHVS, FNYEAQ. The CDR3 sequence: CASSLLQGNSPLHF. The CDR3 nucleotides are TGTGCCAGCAGCTTATTACAGGGTAATTCACCCCTCCACTTT. Variable domain in full (rest from reference TRBV7-6 and TRBJ1-6): GAGVSQSPRYKVTKRGQDVALRCDPISGHVSLYWYRQALGQGPEFLTYFNYEAQQDKSGLPNDRFSAERPEGSISTLTIQRTEQRDSAMYRCASSLLQGNSPLHFGNGTRLTVT.

This sequence joins TRBV2 and TRBJ2-3; D remains unclear. V shed 5 bases and J shed 5 bases, with 5 bases lying between them. Germline CDR1 and CDR2: SNHLY and FYNNEI. The CDR3 covers 11 residues. DNA of the CDR3: TGTGCCAGCAGTCTAGAAGATACGCAGTATTTT. Protein sequence: CASSLEDTQYF.

As concerns this clone: The identical CDR3 is also encoded by other nucleotide sequences in the sample. The genes are TRBV6-5 and TRBJ1-1; 7 nucleotides align to TRBD1. Germline V gene lookup returns CDR1 MNHEY and CDR2 SVGAGI. The junction had 4 bases not matched to a gene; V was cut back by 0 bases and J by 0 bases. This CDR3 spans 16 amino acids. CDR3 sequence (DNA): TGTGCCAGCAGTTACTCAGGGGGCGGAATGAACACTGAAGCTTTCTTT. This codes for CASSYSGGGMNTEAFF.

This chain links TRBV19 with TRBJ2-6; TRBD1 matches 7 bases. CDR1 and CDR2 (germline): LNHDA, SQIVND (reference sequence). The CDR3 loop spans 17 amino acids. The ends lost 5 bases at V and 0 bases at J; junction bases unmatched: 7. The CDR3 nucleotides read TGTGCCAGTAGTTCGAGCCGACAGGGCTCTGGGGCCAACGTCCTGACTTTC. Translation: CASSSSRQGSGANVLTF.

The chain is built from TRBV5-1 and TRBJ1-2; D call uncertain. The CDR3 spans 12 residues. The germline V gene has CDR1 SGHRS and CDR2 YFSETQ. Between the trimmed V and J ends, which lost 1 base and 4 bases, there was a span of 5 bases. In DNA, the CDR3 is TGCGCCAGCAGCTTGCGGGTCTATGGCTACACCTTC. Protein: CASSLRVYGYTF.

The rearrangement joins TRBV28 to TRBJ1-3, with TRBD1 as a possible D gene (5 bases). V lost 2 bases and J 2 bases, leaving 13 bases between the germline ends. The CDR3 has 16 residues. CDR1 is MDHEN and CDR2 is SYDVKM in the germline V gene. DNA of the CDR3: TGTGCCAGCAGTTTAGACCTGGGGGGTCCTGGAAACACCATATATTTT. Residues: CASSLDLGGPGNTIYF.

The gene calls are TRBV3-1 (or the pseudogene TRBV3-2) and TRBJ2-3, with a possible D match to TRBD2 (6 bases). There are 13 residues in the CDR3. Germline V gives CDR1 LGHDT, CDR2 YNNKEL (reference sequence). The V end lost 8 bases, the J end lost 2 bases, and 11 bases lay between the germline ends. This CDR3 reads CASGLASTDTQYF. CDR3 bases: TGTGCCAGCGGCCTAGCGTCCACAGATACGCAGTATTTT.

The V call is TRBV7-2, the J call TRBJ2-7; 9 bases agree with TRBD2. The J segment lost 4 bases and the V segment lost 5 bases, leaving 9 bases of the junction unmatched. This CDR3 comprises 15 residues. Germline V gene sequence: CDR1 SGHTA, CDR2 FQGNSA. The CDR3 DNA is TGTGCCAGCAGCCGTTTAGCGGGAGTCGGATACGAGCAGTACTTC. Translating it yields CASSRLAGVGYEQYF.

V and J are TRBV6-5 and TRBJ2-1, with 12 bases aligning to TRBD2. CDR1 and CDR2 from the germline V gene are MNHEY and SVGAGI. V lost 0 bases to trimming and J lost 8 bases; unmatched junction nucleotides: 5. This CDR3 is 16 amino acids long. In DNA, the CDR3 is TGTGCCAGCAGTTACTCACGACTAGCGGGGGCCCATGAGCAGTTCTTC. Its protein is CASSYSRLAGAHEQFF.

This clone showed up just once. This chain links TRBV6-8 with TRBJ1-2; unclear D gene. Germline values: CDR1 MNHGY, CDR2 SAAAGT. The CDR3 has 15 amino acids. V was pared by 6 bases and J by 5 bases, with 19 bases between. CDR3 sequence reads: CASRWTGSTRYGYTF. CDR3 bases: TGTGCCAGCAGATGGACGGGGTCAACTCGTTATGGCTACACCTTC.